These T cell receptor beta chains were read from a single sample in a study of OX40 agonist ivuxolimab in advanced cancers. Generated by immunoSEQ multiplex PCR, the TCRdb table keeps only in-frame clones and is missing some. The sample holds over 40,000 clones; around 87% are singletons and the top ten take 3% to 4%. The sequenced sample was CD4+ or CD8+ T cells sorted from blood, obtained in a trial of the OX40 agonist ivuxolimab. The receptors shown here come from an adult with an advanced solid tumor such as melanoma, head and neck, liver or kidney cancer. Both conserved end residues are part of each CDR3. Fields, in order: V gene, CDR3 protein.

>TRBV30
CAWTASNEQYF
>TRBV28
CATLLAGAPNEQFF
>TRBV15
CATSRATGTAYNEQFF
>TRBV4-1
CASSQDLTGFYSYNEQFF
>TRBV5-4
CASSSSGQVYQPQHF
>TRBV11-3
CASSLGRQNYGYTF
>TRBV5-4
CASSLAGLAGQETQYF
>TRBV11-3
CASSFGVGTEAFF
>TRBV28
CASSGNTIYF
>TRBV28
CASTLQGIDGYTF
>TRBV11-3
CASSFEGALVEQFF
>TRBV11-2
CASRITGRGHNSPLHF
>TRBV5-4
CASSLVGEETQYF
>TRBV5-1
CASSQREGEQFF
>TRBV7-3
CASSLWGGRAGGNEQFF
>TRBV5-4
CASSLDTDQPQHF
>TRBV14
CASSPTGSRQGLAGYEQYF
>TRBV29-1
CSVGTGTDNSPLHF
>TRBV6-5
CASSYSSGPSSYEQYF
>TRBV19
CASSLASGRARETQYF
>TRBV2
CASRIFTGELFF
>TRBV7-8
CASSLVGAGGNTQYF
>TRBV7-2
CASSIRTNQPQHF
>TRBV6-1
CASRKTGNTIYF
>TRBV19
CASRTSGIGDTQYF
>TRBV27
CARRGTQYF
>TRBV29-1
CSLGDGETQYF
>TRBV10-3
CAISETGVQPQHF
>TRBV6-6
CASSPFQGDRPQHF
>TRBV6-5
CASSYSGGNVVGAFF